The clone carrying this TCR beta chain was recorded many times. No antigen is known for it. TCRdb re-called the 5' RACE reads through MiXCR, storing one row per CDR3 protein. The sample holds a few hundred thousand distinct CDR3 sequences, around 10% seen once. This entry comes from a study of CD8 T cells in ankylosing spondylitis. Study-wide results and limits: In synovial fluid and blood from reactive arthritis, some motif variants were previously reported. Disease-linked clones displayed a CD8+ phenotype and appeared relatively rarely in peripheral blood. Characteristic, it appeared, of ankylosing spondylitis blood was a TCR beta motif of several highly homologous variants.

Between the trimmed V and J ends, which lost 4 bases and 5 bases, there was a span of 10 bases. The germline V gene encodes CDR1 SGHKS and CDR2 YYEKEE (reference sequence). The CDR3 length is 13 residues. The source of this sequence is a male donor with ankylosing spondylitis or in good health (not recorded which). The rearrangement links TRBV5-5 to TRBJ2-1; D not certain. Sequencing input: blood, either unsorted or a sorted T cell fraction (not recorded which). The CDR3 loop reads CASSVDAHNEQFF. DNA for the CDR3: TGTGCCAGCAGCGTTGACGCCCACAATGAGCAGTTCTTC.